This T cell receptor (beta chain) comes out of a study of cytotoxic CD8 clonotypes in ibrutinib-treated CLL (dated by TCRdb to about 2021). About the investigation overall: The cohort included about 15 treatment-naive and ten to twelve relapsed/refractory patients; some 18 were IGHV unmutated. Partial responses were observed in around 25 patients and complete responses in 2; after a median follow-up of roughly 72 months, remission was maintained in about 15 patients and progression was observed in roughly 12. On average, each sample had some 250,000 productive templates and around 100,000 productive rearrangements. Cryopreserved peripheral blood mononuclear cells were collected at three points: before therapy, at response, and at either sustained remission or disease progression. Response samples were taken after a median of 12 months on treatment, ranging from about 6 to 40 months. Of the 80 to 95 participants in the trial, about two dozen had longitudinal samples available. The paper's findings and limits, for the study overall: Lymph node repertoires were not examined, and the timing of sampling was not matched between patients in sustained remission and those whose disease progressed. Public clonotypes were rare and either shrank or stayed stable during treatment, and the rise in clonality at ibrutinib response reflected expansion of private clonotypes. An increase in clonality was observed at ibrutinib response, with clonality remaining stable during sustained remission and falling back toward baseline at progression. At baseline, clonality was higher than in age-matched healthy donors and showed a strong correlation with circulating CD8+ T-cell counts.

Of note for this clone: There is no known antigen for this receptor. No much larger clonotype is one base removed from it; base qualities were not supplied.

A MiSeq instrument was used for deep resolution sequencing, which targeted depths ranging from 1 in 1 million up to 1 in 200,000 T cells, with coverage averaging 10x for each clonotype. The immunoSEQ hsTCRB Kit was used to generate TCR beta libraries. In the source study's methods: Data were analyzed with ImmunoSEQ Data Assistant and ImmunoSEQ Analyzer, with V, D and J genes assigned per IMGT definitions. Clonality, with values ranging from 0 to 1, was calculated as one minus the normalized Shannon entropy of productive rearrangement frequencies. Only overrepresented clonotypes making up at least 0.05% of the repertoire of each patient were included in the public clonotype analysis. Around 12 age-matched healthy donor repertoires from immuneACCESS were used as controls for clonality. This is the immuneACCESS table as TCRdb keeps it, with only in-frame sequences that have V and J called. A part of the clones is gone; compared with another copy, unresolved V genes explain less than half, and the rest is unexplained. Clone size and V and J calls were adopted from that table, with D and trimming inferred from the DNA. This sample lists around 310,000 clones; approximately 80% were detected once. The top ten hold roughly 6.3% of the sample.

For TCR beta library preparation, approximately 2.2 micrograms of genomic DNA were isolated from cryopreserved PBMCs. Longitudinal blood samples from CLL patients on ibrutinib monotherapy underwent high-throughput TCR beta sequencing. The patients were enrolled in a single-center, open-label phase 2 trial of ibrutinib monotherapy. The CDR3 covers 19 residues, taking in both the cysteine and the phenylalanine. Only CDR3 DNA is held: 57 bases, read in frame from base 1. The junction shows trimming of 1 base on V and 3 bases on J, and the gene matches do not reach 7 bases of it. Taken from the germline V gene (reference sequence), the CDR1 and CDR2 loops are LNHDA and SQIVND.

This chain is built from TRBV19 and TRBJ2-1, with TRBD2 matching 15 junction bases. The source material was PBMCs, sampled before ibrutinib treatment. The TCR was taken from a human donor with chronic lymphocytic leukemia. The CDR3 in this case is CASSIGRTSGRALYNEQFF. Here is the DNA: TGTGCCAGTAGTATAGGGCGGACTAGCGGGAGGGCCCTCTACAATGAGCAGTTCTTC.